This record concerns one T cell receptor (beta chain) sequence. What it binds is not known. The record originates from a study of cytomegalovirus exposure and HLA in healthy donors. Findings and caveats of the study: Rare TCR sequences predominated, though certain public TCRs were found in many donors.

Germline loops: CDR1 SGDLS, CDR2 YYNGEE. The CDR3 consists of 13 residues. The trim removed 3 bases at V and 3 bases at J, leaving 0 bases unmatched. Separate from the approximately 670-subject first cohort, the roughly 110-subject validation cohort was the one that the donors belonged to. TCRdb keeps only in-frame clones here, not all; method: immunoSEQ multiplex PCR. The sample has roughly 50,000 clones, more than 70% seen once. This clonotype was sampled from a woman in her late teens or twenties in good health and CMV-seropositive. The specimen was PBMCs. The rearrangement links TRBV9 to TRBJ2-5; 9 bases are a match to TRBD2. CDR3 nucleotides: TGTGCCAGCAGCGGGACTAGCGAAGAGACCCAGTACTTC. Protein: CASSGTSEETQYF.